This entry lists 2 T cell receptor beta chains sequenced from one sample in a study of PD-1 blockade in classical Hodgkin lymphoma. The patients all showed relapse after autologous stem cell transplantation, while their brentuximab vedotin exposure varied. Repertoires were generated with immunoSEQ multiplex PCR, while TCRdb's copy carries only in-frame clones and drops some. The sample includes tens of thousands of clones, around two thirds of them seen just once. Sequencing was performed on peripheral blood mononuclear cells (PBMCs), taken at baseline. All receptors derive from a human donor with classical Hodgkin lymphoma.

The chain recombines TRBV20-1 with TRBJ2-3, with 7 bases fitting TRBD2. The CDR3 totals 11 residues. Germline lookup yields CDR1 DFQATT and CDR2 SNEGSKA (reference sequence). Trimming at V came to 6 bases and at J to 8 bases, leaving 5 bases not matched to a gene. The CDR3 region is CSAEPGGTQYF. The CDR3 DNA follows: TGCAGTGCCGAGCCGGGGGGTACGCAGTATTTT.

There are a few counts of this clone. The J gene is TRBJ2-7, the V gene TRBV20-1; the D is unclear. This CDR3 spans 10 amino acids. Trimming pared 6 bases from V and 4 bases from J, leaving 7 bases between. Germline loops: CDR1 DFQATT, CDR2 SNEGSKA (reference sequence). The CDR3 protein is CSANDYEQYF. CDR3 bases: TGCAGTGCCAACGATTACGAGCAGTACTTC.